This T cell receptor (beta chain) originates from a study of blood T cell repertoires in COVID-19. Across the study: Samples taken during acute and convalescent COVID-19 were collected in the United States, Italy and Spain. Sources were T cells, B-cell-depleted T cells, or PBMCs; the material itself was cDNA or gDNA.

The length of the CDR3 is 13 residues. V dropped 4 bases and J dropped 7 bases, with 12 bases sitting between them. CDR1 is SGHTS and CDR2 is YDEGEE in the germline V gene. In the original workflow: Amplifying reference gene primers gave estimates of nucleated cell counts. Generated by immunoSEQ multiplex PCR, the TCRdb table keeps only in-frame clones and is missing some. V, J and clone size are those of that table, while D and trimming were read from the DNA. The table lists about 240,000 clones, 82% of them singletons. This chain links TRBV5-8 with TRBJ1-5, with D unclear. This TCR came from a woman aged 70-85 years with acute or convalescent COVID-19. Material: peripheral blood. The CDR3 DNA is TGTGCCAGCAGCGCTTTTCAGGAACAGCCCCAGCATTTT. Its protein product is CASSAFQEQPQHF.